The 11 T cell receptor beta chains in this list originate from one sample, sequenced in a study of blood T cell repertoires in COVID-19. Data came from immunoSEQ multiplex PCR; TCRdb stores just in-frame clones and leaves some out. The sample shows approximately 250,000 clones, 82% of them seen only once. What was sequenced was PBMCs or T cells enriched from blood (not recorded which). These receptors all come from a man in his forties or fifties who had recovered from COVID-19.

This chain joins TRBV11-2 and TRBJ2-5; 13 nucleotides align to TRBD2. The CDR3 contains 14 residues. The germline gives CDR1 SGHAT, CDR2 FQNNGV. V was clipped by 4 bases and J by 8 bases; unmatched bases: 4. In DNA, the CDR3 is TGTGCCAGCAGCTCAGGGACTAGCGGGGCCACCCAGTACTTC. Residues: CASSSGTSGATQYF. The whole variable domain, remainder taken from reference TRBV11-2 and TRBJ2-5, is EAGVAQSPRYKIIEKRQSVAFWCNPISGHATLYWYQQILGQGPKLLIQFQNNGVVDDSQLPKDRFSAERLKGVDSTLKIQPAKLEDSAVYLCASSSGTSGATQYFGPGTRLLVL.

This clone was observed once. The chain recombines TRBV20-1 with TRBJ2-7, with D possibly TRBD2 on 6 matching bases. The V and J ends lost 3 bases and 0 bases respectively, with 9 bases between them. Germline CDR1 DFQATT, CDR2 SNEGSKA (reference sequence). The CDR3 is 13 residues long. CDR3 sequence reads: CSASRDFSYEQYF. The CDR3 coding sequence is TGCAGTGCTAGTAGGGACTTCTCCTACGAGCAGTACTTC.

The chain has TRBV30 and TRBJ2-2; 13 bases fit TRBD2. Germline V gene data show CDR1 as GTSNPN and CDR2 as SVGIG (reference sequence). V lost 4 bases and J lost 15; bases outside the gene matches: 14. CDR3 length equals 15 residues. CDR3 sequence reads: CAWKVKLAGGRSMFF. Here the CDR3 DNA reads TGTGCCTGGAAGGTCAAACTAGCGGGGGGGAGGTCGATGTTTTTT.

CDR3 nucleotides: TGTGCCAGCAGCCTAACCGGGACAGGCTACTACGAGCAGTACTTC. It encodes CASSLTGTGYYEQYF. The V and J genes are TRBV13 and TRBJ2-7, with 8 positions matching TRBD1. V shed 5 bases, J shed 3 bases, and the junction held 9 bases outside the gene matches. There are 15 residues in the CDR3. CDR1 is PRHDT, CDR2 FYEKMQ, per germline (reference sequence). The full variable domain, rest sourced from reference TRBV13 and TRBJ2-7, is AAGVIQSPRHLIKEKRETATLKCYPIPRHDTVYWYQQGPGQDPQFLISFYEKMQSDKGSIPDRFSAQQFSDYHSELNMSSLELGDSALYFCASSLTGTGYYEQYFGPGTRLTVT.

The rearrangement links TRBV2 to TRBJ2-7; 9 bases are shared with TRBD1. The CDR3 has 14 residues. Germline CDR1 reads SNHLY; CDR2 reads FYNNEI. With 4 bases clipped from V and 2 bases from J, the junction kept 3 bases outside the gene matches. This chain's CDR3 is CASSGTGVPYEQYF. CDR3 sequence (DNA): TGTGCCAGCAGTGGGACAGGGGTCCCCTACGAGCAGTACTTC. The full variable domain, with the rest looked up from reference TRBV2 and TRBJ2-7, is EPEVTQTPSHQVTQMGQEVILRCVPISNHLYFYWYRQILGQKVEFLVSFYNNEISEKSEIFDDQFSVERPDGSNFTLKIRSTKLEDSAMYFCASSGTGVPYEQYFGPGTRLTVT.

The chain has TRBV2 and TRBJ2-2; D possibly corresponds to TRBD2 (5 bases). V was trimmed by 6 bases and J by 0 bases, leaving 14 bases between them. The CDR3 runs to 16 residues. CDR1 is SNHLY and CDR2 is FYNNEI in the germline V gene. The CDR3 reads CASRLWENPNTGELFF. CDR3 bases: TGTGCCAGCAGGCTGTGGGAGAACCCGAACACCGGGGAGCTGTTTTTT.

This clone was counted a few times. V and J are TRBV27 and TRBJ1-3, with TRBD1 identical over 7 bases. V lost 2 bases to trimming and J lost 8 bases; unmatched junction nucleotides: 12. Per the germline V gene, CDR1 is MNHEY and CDR2 is SMNVEV (reference sequence). The CDR3 spans 16 residues. CDR3 nucleotides: TGTGCCAGCAGTTTAAATGGGACAGTTTGTTCGCACACCATATATTTT. Translating gives CASSLNGTVCSHTIYF.

This clone was counted between two and nine times. The V call is TRBV7-9, the J call TRBJ1-4; the match to TRBD1 covers 8 bases. Germline values: CDR1 SEHNR, CDR2 FQNEAQ (reference sequence). The ends lost 3 bases at V and 2 bases at J; junction bases unmatched: 2. CDR3 length: 15 residues. CDR3 region: CASSFQGATNEKLFF. The DNA for the CDR3 is TGTGCCAGCAGCTTTCAGGGGGCGACTAATGAAAAACTGTTTTTT.

This sequence joins TRBV5-1 and TRBJ1-3; D perhaps matches TRBD1 (6 bases). The germline V gene encodes CDR1 SGHRS and CDR2 YFSETQ. V lost 7 bases and J 4 bases, leaving 12 bases between the germline ends. There are 13 residues in the CDR3. CDR3 coding DNA: TGCGCCAGCTCGGCAGGGGACGGAAACACCATATATTTT. As protein: CASSAGDGNTIYF.

The rearrangement links TRBV7-2 to TRBJ1-5; D possibly corresponds to TRBD1 (5 bases). Germline V lookup: CDR1 SGHTA, CDR2 FQGNSA. The V gene lost 0 bases and the J gene lost 7 bases, with 10 bases spanning the gap. CDR3 length: 14 residues. Here the CDR3 DNA reads TGTGCCAGCAGCTTAGCCTGGGGGGGGCAGCCCCAGCATTTT. It specifies CASSLAWGGQPQHF.

The gene calls are TRBV2 and TRBJ2-7, with 7 bases aligning to TRBD2. This CDR3 comprises 17 residues. Germline CDR1 is SNHLY and CDR2 is FYNNEI. The junction had 13 bases not matched to a gene; V was cut back by 1 base and J by 4 bases. CDR3 in DNA: TGTGCCAGCAGTGAAGTAATGGGGACCCTAGCGGTTTACGAGCAGTACTTC. This codes for CASSEVMGTLAVYEQYF. The full variable domain, completed using reference TRBV2 and TRBJ2-7, is EPEVTQTPSHQVTQMGQEVILRCVPISNHLYFYWYRQILGQKVEFLVSFYNNEISEKSEIFDDQFSVERPDGSNFTLKIRSTKLEDSAMYFCASSEVMGTLAVYEQYFGPGTRLTVT.